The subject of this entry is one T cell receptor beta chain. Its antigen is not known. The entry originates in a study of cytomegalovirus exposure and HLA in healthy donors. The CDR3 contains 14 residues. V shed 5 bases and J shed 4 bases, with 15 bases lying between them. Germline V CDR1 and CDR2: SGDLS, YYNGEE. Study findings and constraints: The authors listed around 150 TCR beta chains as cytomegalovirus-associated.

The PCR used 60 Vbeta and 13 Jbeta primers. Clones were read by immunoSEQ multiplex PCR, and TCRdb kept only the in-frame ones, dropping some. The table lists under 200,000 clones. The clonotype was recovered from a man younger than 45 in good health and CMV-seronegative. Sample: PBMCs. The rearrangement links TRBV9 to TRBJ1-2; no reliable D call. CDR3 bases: TGTGCCAGCAGTCGAGAGGGATTTAGCTATGGCTACACCTTC. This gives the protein CASSREGFSYGYTF.